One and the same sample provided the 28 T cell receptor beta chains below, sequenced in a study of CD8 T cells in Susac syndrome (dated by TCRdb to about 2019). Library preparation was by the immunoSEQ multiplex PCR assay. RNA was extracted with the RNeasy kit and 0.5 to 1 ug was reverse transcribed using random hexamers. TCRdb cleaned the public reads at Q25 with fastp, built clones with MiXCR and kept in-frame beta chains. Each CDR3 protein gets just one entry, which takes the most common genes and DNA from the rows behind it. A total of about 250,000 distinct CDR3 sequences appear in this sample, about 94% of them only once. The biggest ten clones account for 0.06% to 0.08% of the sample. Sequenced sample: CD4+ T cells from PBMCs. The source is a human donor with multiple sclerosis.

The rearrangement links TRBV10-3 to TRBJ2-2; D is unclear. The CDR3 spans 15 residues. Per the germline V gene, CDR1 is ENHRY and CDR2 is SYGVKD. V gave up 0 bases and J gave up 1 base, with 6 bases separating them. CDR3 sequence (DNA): TGTGCCATCAGTGAGTCGGGCAGGAACACCGGGGAGCTGTTTTTT. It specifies CAISESGRNTGELFF.

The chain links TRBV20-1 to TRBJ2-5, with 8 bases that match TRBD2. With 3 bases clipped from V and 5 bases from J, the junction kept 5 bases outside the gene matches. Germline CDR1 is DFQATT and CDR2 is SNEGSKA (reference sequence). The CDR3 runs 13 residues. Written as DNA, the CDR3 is TGCAGTGCTAGCGCGGGGGGCCGCGAGACCCAGTACTTC. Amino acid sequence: CSASAGGRETQYF.

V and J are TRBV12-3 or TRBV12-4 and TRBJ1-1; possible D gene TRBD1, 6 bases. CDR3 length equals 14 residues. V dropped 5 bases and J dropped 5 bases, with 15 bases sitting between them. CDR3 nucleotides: TGTGCCAGCAGTGTCAGGGACATTAGGACTGAAGCTTTCTTT. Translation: CASSVRDIRTEAFF.

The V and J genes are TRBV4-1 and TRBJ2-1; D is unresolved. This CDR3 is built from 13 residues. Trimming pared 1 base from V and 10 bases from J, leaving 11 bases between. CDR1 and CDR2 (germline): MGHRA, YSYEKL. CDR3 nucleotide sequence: TGCGCCAGCAGCCAAGTGCATGCCGAAGAGCAGTTCTTC. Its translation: CASSQVHAEEQFF.

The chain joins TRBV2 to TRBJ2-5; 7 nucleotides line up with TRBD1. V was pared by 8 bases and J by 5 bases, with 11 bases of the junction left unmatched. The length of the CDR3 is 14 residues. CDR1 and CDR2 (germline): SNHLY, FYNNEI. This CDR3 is CASYTGDGEETQYF. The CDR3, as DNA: TGTGCCAGCTACACAGGGGACGGCGAGGAGACCCAGTACTTC.

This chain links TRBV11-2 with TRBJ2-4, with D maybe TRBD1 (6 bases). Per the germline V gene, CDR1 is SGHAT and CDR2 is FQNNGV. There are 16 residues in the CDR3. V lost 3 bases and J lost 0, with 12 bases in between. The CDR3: CASSFTQGIAKNIQYF. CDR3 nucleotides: TGTGCCAGCAGCTTTACTCAGGGGATAGCCAAAAACATTCAGTACTTC.

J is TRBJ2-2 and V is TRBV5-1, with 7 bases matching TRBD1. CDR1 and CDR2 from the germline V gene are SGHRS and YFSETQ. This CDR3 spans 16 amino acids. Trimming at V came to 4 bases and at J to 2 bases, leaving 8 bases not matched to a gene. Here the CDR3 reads CASSLGTAENTGELFF. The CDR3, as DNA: TGCGCCAGCAGCCTGGGGACAGCCGAAAACACCGGGGAGCTGTTTTTT.

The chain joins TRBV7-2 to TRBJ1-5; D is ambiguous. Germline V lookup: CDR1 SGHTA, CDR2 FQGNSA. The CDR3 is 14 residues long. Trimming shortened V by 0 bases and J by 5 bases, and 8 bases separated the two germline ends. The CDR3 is CASSLAGRDQPQHF. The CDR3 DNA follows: TGTGCCAGCAGCTTAGCTGGCCGGGATCAGCCCCAGCATTTT.

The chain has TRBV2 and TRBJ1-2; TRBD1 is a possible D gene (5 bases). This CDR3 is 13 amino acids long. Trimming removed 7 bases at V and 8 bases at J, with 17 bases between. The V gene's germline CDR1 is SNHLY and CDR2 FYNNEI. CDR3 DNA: TGTGCCAGCACTGCCGTAGGGGCCCGCGGCTACACCTTC. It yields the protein CASTAVGARGYTF.

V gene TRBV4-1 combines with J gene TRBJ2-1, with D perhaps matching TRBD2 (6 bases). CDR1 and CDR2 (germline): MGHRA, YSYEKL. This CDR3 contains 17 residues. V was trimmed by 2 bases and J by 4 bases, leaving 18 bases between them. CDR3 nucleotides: TGCGCCAGCAGCCAAATAACGGTCGTCCGGGGGTACAATGAGCAGTTCTTC. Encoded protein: CASSQITVVRGYNEQFF.

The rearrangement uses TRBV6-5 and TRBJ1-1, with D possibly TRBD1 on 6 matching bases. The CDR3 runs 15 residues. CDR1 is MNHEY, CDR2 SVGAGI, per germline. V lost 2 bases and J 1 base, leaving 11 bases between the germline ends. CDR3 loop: CASSYGTKGNTEAFF. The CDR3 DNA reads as TGTGCCAGCAGTTACGGGACAAAGGGGAACACTGAAGCTTTCTTT.

The CDR3, as DNA: TGTGCCAGCAGACGTCCGGGACAGTTCTACGAGCAGTACTTC. Its translation is CASRRPGQFYEQYF. This chain uses TRBV11-2 with TRBJ2-7, with TRBD1 matching 7 bases. Germline trimming cut 6 bases from V and 3 bases from J; bases unmatched to any gene: 8. The CDR3 length is 14 residues. Germline lookup yields CDR1 SGHAT and CDR2 FQNNGV.

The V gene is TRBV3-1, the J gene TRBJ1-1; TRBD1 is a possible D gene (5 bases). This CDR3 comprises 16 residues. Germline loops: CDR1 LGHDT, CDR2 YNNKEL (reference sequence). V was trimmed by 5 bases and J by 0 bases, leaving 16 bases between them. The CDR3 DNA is TGTGCCAGCAGCTATTTTGGACGCAGGGTGAACACTGAAGCTTTCTTT. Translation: CASSYFGRRVNTEAFF. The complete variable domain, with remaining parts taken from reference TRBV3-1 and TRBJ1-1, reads DTAVSQTPKYLVTQMGNDKSIKCEQNLGHDTMYWYKQDSKKFLKIMFSYNNKELIINETVPNRFSPKSPDKAHLNLHINSLELGDSAVYFCASSYFGRRVNTEAFFGQGTRLTVV.

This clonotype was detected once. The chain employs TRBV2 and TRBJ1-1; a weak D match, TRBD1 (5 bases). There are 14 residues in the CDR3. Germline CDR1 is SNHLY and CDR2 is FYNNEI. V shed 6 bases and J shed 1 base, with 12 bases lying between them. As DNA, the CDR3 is TGTGCCAGCAGATCCTGGGGGAGGAACACTGAAGCTTTCTTT. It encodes CASRSWGRNTEAFF.

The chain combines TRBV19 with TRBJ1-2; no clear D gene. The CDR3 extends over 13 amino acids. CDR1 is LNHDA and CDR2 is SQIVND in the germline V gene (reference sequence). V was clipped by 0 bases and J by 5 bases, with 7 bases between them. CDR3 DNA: TGTGCCAGTAGTATAGACCCTTTTTATGGCTACACCTTC. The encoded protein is CASSIDPFYGYTF.

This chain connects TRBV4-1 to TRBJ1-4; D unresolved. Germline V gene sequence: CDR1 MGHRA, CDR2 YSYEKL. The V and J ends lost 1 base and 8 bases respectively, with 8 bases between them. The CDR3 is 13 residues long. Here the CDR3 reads CASSQGAGEKLFF. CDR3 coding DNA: TGCGCCAGCAGCCAAGGTGCGGGAGAAAAACTGTTTTTT.

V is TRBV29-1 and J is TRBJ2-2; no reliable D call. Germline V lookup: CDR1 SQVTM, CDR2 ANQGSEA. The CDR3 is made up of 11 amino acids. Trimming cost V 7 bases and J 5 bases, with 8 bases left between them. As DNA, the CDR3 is TGCAGCGCCCGACGGACCGGGGAGCTGTTTTTT. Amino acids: CSARRTGELFF.

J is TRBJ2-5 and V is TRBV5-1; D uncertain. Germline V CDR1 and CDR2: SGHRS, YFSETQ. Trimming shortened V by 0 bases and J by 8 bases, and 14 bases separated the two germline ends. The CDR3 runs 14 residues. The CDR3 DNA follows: TGCGCCAGCAGCTTGGGGGCGGAAACCCGCACCCAGTACTTC. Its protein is CASSLGAETRTQYF.

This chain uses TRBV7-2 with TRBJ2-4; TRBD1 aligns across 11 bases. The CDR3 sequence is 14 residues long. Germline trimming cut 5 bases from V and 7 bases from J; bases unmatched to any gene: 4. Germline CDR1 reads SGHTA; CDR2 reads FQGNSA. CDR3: CASSRWTGGNIQYF. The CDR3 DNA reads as TGTGCCAGCAGCCGCTGGACAGGGGGCAACATTCAGTACTTC.

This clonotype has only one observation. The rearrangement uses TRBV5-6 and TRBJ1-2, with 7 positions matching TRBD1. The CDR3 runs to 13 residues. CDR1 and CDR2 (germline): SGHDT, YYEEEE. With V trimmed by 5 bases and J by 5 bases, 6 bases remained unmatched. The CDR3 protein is CASRATGPYGYTF. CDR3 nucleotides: TGTGCCAGCAGAGCGACAGGGCCATATGGCTACACCTTC.

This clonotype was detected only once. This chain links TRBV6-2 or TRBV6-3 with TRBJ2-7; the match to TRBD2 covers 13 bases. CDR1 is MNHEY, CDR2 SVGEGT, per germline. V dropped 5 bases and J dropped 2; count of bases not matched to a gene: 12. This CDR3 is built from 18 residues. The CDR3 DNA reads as TGTGCCAGCAGTCCCAATCGAGGGACTAGCGGGGTCCCCTACGAGCAGTACTTC. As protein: CASSPNRGTSGVPYEQYF.

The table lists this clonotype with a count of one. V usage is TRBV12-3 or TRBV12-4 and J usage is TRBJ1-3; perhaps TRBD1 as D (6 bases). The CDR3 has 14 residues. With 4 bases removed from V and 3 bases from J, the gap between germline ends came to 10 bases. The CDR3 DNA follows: TGTGCCAGCAGTTGGGGGGCGAATGGAAACACCATATATTTT. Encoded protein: CASSWGANGNTIYF.

This CDR3 is CASSSPHRYSNQPQHF. The CDR3 DNA reads as TGTGCCAGCAGCTCCCCTCACAGATATAGCAATCAGCCCCAGCATTTT. This chain uses TRBV5-6 with TRBJ1-5; unclear D gene. CDR1 SGHDT and CDR2 YYEEEE come from the germline V gene. Trimming pared 3 bases from V and 0 bases from J, leaving 13 bases between. This CDR3 is built from 16 residues. The full variable domain, rest sourced from reference TRBV5-6 and TRBJ1-5, is DAGVTQSPTHLIKTRGQQVTLRCSPKSGHDTVSWYQQALGQGPQFIFQYYEEEERQRGNFPDRFSGHQFPNYSSELNVNALLLGDSALYLCASSSPHRYSNQPQHFGDGTRLSIL.

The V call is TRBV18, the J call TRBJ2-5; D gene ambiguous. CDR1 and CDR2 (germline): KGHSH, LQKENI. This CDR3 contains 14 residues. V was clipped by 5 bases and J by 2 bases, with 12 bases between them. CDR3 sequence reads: CASSKTQPQETQYF. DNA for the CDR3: TGTGCCAGCTCAAAAACACAACCACAAGAGACCCAGTACTTC.

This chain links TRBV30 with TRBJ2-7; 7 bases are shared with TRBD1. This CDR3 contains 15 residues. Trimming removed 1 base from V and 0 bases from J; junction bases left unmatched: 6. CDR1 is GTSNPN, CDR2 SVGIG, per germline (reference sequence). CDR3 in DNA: TGTGCCTGGAGTGAACCGACAGGGTTCTCCTACGAGCAGTACTTC. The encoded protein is CAWSEPTGFSYEQYF.

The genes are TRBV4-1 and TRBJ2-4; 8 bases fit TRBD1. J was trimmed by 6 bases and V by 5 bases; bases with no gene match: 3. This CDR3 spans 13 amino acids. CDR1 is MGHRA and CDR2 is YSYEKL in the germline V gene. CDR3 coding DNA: TGCGCCAGCAGCGAGACAGGGGTAAACATTCAGTACTTC. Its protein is CASSETGVNIQYF.

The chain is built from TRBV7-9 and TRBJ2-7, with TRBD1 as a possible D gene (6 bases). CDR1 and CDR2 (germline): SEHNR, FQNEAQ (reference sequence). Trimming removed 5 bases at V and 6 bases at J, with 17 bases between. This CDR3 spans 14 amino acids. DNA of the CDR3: TGTGCCAGCAGCCCGCTATCAGGGGCGAGCGAGCAGTACTTC. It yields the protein CASSPLSGASEQYF.

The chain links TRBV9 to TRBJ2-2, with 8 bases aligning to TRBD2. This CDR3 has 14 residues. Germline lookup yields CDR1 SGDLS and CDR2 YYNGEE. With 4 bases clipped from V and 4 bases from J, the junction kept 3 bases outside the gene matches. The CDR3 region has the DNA TGTGCCAGCAGCATCAGCGGGGGCACCGGGGAGCTGTTTTTT. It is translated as CASSISGGTGELFF.